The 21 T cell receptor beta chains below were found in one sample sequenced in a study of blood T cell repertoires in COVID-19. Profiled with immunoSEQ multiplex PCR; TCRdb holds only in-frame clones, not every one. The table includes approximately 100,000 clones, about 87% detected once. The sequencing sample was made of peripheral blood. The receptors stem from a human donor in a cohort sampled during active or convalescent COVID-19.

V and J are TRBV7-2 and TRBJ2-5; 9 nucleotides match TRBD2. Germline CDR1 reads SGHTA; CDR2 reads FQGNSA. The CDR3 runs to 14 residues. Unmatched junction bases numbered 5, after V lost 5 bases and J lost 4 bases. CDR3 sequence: CASSPGLAPETQYF. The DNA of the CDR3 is TGTGCCAGCAGCCCGGGACTAGCCCCAGAGACCCAGTACTTC.

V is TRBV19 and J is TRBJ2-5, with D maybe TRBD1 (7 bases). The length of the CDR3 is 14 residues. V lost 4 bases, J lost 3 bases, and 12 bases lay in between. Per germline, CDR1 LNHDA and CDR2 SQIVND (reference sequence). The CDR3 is CASSTGDSKETQYF. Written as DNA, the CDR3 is TGTGCCAGTAGTACGGGGGACAGCAAAGAGACCCAGTACTTC. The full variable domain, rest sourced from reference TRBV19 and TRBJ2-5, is DGGITQSPKYLFRKEGQNVTLSCEQNLNHDAMYWYRQDPGQGLRLIYYSQIVNDFQKGDIAEGYSVSREKKESFPLTVTSAQKNPTAFYLCASSTGDSKETQYFGPGTRLLVL.

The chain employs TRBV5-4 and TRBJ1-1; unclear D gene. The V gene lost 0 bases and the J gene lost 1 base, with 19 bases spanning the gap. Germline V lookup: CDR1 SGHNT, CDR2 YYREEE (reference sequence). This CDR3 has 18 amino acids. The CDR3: CASSLGVGPDTSNTEAFF. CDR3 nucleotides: TGTGCCAGCAGCTTGGGGGTTGGCCCTGACACCTCGAACACTGAAGCTTTCTTT.

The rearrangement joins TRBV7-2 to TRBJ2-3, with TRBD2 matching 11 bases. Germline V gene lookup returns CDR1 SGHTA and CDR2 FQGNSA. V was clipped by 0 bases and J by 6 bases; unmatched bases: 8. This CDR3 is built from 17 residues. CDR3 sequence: CASSLARVAGGVDTQYF. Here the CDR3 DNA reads TGTGCCAGCAGCTTAGCGCGGGTAGCGGGGGGGGTGGATACGCAGTATTTT.

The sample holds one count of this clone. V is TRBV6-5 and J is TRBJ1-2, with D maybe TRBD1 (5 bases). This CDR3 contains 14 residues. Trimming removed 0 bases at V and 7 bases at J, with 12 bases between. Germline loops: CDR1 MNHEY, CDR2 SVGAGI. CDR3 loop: CASSYSLGDGGYTF. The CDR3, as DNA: TGTGCCAGCAGTTACTCTTTAGGGGATGGTGGCTACACCTTC.

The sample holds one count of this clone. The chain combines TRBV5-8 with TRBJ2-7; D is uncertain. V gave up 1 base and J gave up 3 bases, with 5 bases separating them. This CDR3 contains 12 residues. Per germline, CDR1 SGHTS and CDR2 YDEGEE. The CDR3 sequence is CASSLRYYEQYF. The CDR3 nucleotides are TGTGCCAGCAGCTTGCGGTACTACGAGCAGTACTTC.

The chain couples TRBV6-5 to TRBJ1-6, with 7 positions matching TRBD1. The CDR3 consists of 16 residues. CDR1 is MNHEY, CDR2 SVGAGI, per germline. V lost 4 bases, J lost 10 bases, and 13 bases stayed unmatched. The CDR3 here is CASSFGSATGLSPLHF. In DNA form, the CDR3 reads TGTGCCAGCAGTTTTGGGTCGGCGACAGGGTTGTCACCCCTCCACTTT.

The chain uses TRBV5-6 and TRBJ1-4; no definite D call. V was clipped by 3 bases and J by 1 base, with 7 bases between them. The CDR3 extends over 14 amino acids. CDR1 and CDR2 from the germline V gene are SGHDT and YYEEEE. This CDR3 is CASSSYITNEKLFF. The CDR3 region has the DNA TGTGCCAGCAGCTCTTACATAACTAATGAAAAACTGTTTTTT. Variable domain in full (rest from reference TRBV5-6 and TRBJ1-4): DAGVTQSPTHLIKTRGQQVTLRCSPKSGHDTVSWYQQALGQGPQFIFQYYEEEERQRGNFPDRFSGHQFPNYSSELNVNALLLGDSALYLCASSSYITNEKLFFGSGTQLSVL.

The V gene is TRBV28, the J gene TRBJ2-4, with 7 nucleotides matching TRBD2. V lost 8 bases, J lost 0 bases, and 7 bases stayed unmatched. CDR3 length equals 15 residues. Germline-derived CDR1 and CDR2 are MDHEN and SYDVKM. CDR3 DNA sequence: TGTGCCAGCTTCACGGGGGAGGGAGCCAAAAACATTCAGTACTTC. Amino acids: CASFTGEGAKNIQYF.

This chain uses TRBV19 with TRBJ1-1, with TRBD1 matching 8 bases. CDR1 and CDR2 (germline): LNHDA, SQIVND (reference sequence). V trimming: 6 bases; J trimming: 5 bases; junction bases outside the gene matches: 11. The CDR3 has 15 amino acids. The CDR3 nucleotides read TGTGCCAGTAGCCGCCAGGACAGGGCGAGGACTGAAGCTTTCTTT. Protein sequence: CASSRQDRARTEAFF.

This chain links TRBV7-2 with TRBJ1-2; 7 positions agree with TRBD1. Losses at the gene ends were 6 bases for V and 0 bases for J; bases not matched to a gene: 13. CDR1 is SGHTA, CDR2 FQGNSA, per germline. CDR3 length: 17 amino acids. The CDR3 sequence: CASSPWDRPTANYGYTF. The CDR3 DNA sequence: TGTGCCAGCAGTCCCTGGGACAGACCTACTGCTAACTATGGCTACACCTTC.

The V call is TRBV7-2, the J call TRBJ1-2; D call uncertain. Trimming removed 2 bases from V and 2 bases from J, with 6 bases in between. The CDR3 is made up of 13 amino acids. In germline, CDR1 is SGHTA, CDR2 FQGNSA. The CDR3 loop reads CASSLNTNYGYTF. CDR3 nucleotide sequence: TGTGCCAGCAGCTTAAACACAAACTATGGCTACACCTTC.

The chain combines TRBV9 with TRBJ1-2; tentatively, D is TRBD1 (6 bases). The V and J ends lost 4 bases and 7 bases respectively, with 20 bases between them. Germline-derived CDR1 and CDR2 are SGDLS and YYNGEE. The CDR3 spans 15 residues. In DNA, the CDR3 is TGTGCCAGCAGCCTAACCGGGACATCTAATCGTGGCTACACCTTC. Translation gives CASSLTGTSNRGYTF.

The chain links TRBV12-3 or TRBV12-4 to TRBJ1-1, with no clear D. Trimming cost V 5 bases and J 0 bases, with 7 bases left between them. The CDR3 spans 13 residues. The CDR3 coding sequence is TGTGCCAGCAGTGGGCAGATGAACACTGAAGCTTTCTTT. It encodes CASSGQMNTEAFF.

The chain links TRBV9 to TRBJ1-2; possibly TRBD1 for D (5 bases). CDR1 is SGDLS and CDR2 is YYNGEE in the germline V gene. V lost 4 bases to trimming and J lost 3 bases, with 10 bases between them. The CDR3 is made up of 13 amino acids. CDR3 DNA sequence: TGTGCCAGCAGCTCCGGGACTGACTATGGCTACACCTTC. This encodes CASSSGTDYGYTF. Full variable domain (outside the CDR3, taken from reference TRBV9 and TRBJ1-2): DSGVTQTPKHLITATGQRVTLRCSPRSGDLSVYWYQQSLDQGLQFLIQYYNGEERAKGNILERFSAQQFPDLHSELNLSSLELGDSALYFCASSSGTDYGYTFGSGTRLTVV.

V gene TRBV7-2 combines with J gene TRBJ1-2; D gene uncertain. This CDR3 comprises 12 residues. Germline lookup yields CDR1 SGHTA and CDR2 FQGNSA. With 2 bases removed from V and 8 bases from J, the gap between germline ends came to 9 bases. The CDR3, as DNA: TGTGCCAGCAGCTTATCACAGACGGGCTACACCTTC. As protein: CASSLSQTGYTF.

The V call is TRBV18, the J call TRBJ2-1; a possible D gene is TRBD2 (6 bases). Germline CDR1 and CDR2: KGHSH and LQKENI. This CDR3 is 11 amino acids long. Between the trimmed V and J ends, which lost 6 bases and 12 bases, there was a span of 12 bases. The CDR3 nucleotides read TGTGCCAGCTCTCCGGAGGGACTGCAGTTCTTC. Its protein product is CASSPEGLQFF.

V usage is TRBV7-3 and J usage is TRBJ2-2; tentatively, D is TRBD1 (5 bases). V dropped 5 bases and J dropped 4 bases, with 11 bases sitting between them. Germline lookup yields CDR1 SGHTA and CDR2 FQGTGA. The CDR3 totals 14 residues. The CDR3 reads CASSLSTATGELFF. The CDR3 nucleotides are TGTGCCAGCAGCCTATCGACAGCCACCGGGGAGCTGTTTTTT. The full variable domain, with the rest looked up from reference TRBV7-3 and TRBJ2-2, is GAGVSQTPSNKVTEKGKYVELRCDPISGHTALYWYRQSLGQGPEFLIYFQGTGAADDSGLPNDRFFAVRPEGSVSTLKIQRTERGDSAVYLCASSLSTATGELFFGEGSRLTVL.

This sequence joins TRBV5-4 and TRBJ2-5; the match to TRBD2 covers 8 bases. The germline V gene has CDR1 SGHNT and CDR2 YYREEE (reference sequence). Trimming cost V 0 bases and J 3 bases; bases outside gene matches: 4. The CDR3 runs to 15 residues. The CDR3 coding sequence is TGTGCCAGCAGCTTGGTGCGGGGGGCCGAAGAGACCCAGTACTTC. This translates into CASSLVRGAEETQYF.

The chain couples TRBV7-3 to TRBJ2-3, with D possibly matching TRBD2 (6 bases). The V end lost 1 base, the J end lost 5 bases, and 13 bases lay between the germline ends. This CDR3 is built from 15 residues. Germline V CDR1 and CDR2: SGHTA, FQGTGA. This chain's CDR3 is CASSLSGATRDTQYF. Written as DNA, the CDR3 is TGTGCCAGCAGCTTAAGCGGGGCCACCAGAGATACGCAGTATTTT.

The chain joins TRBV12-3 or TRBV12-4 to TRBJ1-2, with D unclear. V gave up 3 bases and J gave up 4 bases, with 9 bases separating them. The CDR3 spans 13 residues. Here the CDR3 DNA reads TGTGCCAGCAGTTTGAGGGAGAGCTATGGCTACACCTTC. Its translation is CASSLRESYGYTF.